This note documents a single TCR beta chain sequence. The junction and the germline gene differ at one end; a read error may be behind it. The data were taken from a study of blood T cells in healthy people across ages. A second about 7 to 12 cycle PCR used barcoded and J-beta primers. One entry per CDR3 protein results from TCRdb running MiXCR on the 5' RACE reads. The sample contains about 800,000 distinct CDR3 sequences, 58% of which appear only once. The CDR3 sequence is 14 residues long. In germline, CDR1 is DFQATT, CDR2 SNEGSKA (reference sequence). V usage is TRBV20-1 and J usage is TRBJ2-7; D ambiguous. Sequenced sample: blood. The clonotype comes from a man aged 25-45 years in good health. CDR3 sequence: CSAQNPGLFYKQYF. The DNA for the CDR3 is TGCAGTGCTCAAAATCCGGGCTTATTCTACAAGCAGTACTTC.